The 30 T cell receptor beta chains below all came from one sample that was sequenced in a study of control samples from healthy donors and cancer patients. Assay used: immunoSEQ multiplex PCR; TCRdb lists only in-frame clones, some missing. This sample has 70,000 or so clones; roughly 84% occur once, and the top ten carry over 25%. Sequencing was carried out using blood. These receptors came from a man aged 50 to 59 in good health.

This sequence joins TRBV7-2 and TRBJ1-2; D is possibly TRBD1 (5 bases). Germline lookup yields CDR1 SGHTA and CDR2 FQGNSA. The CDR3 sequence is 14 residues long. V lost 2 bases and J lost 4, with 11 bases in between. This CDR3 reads CASSLKGTVYGYTF. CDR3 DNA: TGTGCCAGCAGCTTAAAAGGGACGGTCTATGGCTACACCTTC.

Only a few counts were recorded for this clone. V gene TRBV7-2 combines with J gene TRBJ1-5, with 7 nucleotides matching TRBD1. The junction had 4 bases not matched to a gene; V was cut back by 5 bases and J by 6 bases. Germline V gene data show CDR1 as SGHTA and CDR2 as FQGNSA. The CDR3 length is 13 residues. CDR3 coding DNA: TGTGCCAGCAGCGACAGGGAGAGTCAGCCCCAGCATTTT. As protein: CASSDRESQPQHF.

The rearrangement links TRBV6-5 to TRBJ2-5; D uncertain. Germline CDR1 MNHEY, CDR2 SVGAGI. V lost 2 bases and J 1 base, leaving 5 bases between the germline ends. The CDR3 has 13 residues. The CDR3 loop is CASSYRAQETQYF. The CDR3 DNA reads TGTGCCAGCAGTTACAGAGCCCAAGAGACCCAGTACTTC.

CDR3 nucleotide sequence: TGTGCCAGCAGTTCCGACAGGGTAGAAGCTTTCTTT. Translated, it gives CASSSDRVEAFF. V and J are TRBV6-5 and TRBJ1-1; TRBD1 aligns across 7 bases. This CDR3 region has 12 residues. Germline-derived CDR1 and CDR2 are MNHEY and SVGAGI. The ends lost 4 bases at V and 8 bases at J; junction bases unmatched: 4.

CDR3 sequence (DNA): TGTGCCAGCAGCTTTTTCTTCGGGACTAGCGGGGGCAGCACAGATACGCAGTATTTT. As protein: CASSFFFGTSGGSTDTQYF. The rearrangement uses TRBV7-2 and TRBJ2-3; 14 bases are a match to TRBD2. The germline CDR1 and CDR2 sequences are SGHTA and FQGNSA. The CDR3 has 19 amino acids. Unmatched junction bases numbered 8, after V lost 3 bases and J lost 0 bases.

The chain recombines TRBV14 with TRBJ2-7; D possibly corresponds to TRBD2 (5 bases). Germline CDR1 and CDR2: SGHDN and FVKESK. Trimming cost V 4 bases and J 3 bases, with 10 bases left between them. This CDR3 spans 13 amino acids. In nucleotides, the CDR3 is TGTGCCAGCAGCCCGGGATATCTCTACGAGCAGTACTTC. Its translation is CASSPGYLYEQYF.

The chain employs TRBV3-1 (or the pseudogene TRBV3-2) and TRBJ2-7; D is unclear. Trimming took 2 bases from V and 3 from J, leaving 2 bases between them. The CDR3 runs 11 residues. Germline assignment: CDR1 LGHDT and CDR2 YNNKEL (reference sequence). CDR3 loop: CASSQSYEQYF. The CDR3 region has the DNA TGTGCCAGCAGCCAAAGCTACGAGCAGTACTTC.

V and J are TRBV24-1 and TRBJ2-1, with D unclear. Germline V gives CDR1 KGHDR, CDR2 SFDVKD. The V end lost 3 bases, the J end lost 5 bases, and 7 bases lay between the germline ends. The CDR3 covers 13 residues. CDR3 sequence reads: CATSDGSNNEQFF. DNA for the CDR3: TGTGCCACCAGTGATGGCAGTAACAATGAGCAGTTCTTC.

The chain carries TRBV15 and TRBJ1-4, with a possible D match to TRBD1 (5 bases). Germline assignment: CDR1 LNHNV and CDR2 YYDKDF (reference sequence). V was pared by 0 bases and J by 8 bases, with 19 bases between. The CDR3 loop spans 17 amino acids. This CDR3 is CATSREGLGGLGEKLFF. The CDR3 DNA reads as TGTGCCACCAGCAGAGAAGGTCTCGGGGGATTAGGGGAAAAACTGTTTTTT.

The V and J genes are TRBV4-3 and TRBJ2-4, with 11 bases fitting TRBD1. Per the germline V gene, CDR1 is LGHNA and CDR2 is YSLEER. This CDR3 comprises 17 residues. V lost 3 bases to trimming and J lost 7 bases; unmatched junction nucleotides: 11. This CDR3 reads CASSQAPGQGDFNIQYF. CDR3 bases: TGCGCCAGCAGCCAGGCTCCGGGACAGGGGGATTTTAACATTCAGTACTTC.

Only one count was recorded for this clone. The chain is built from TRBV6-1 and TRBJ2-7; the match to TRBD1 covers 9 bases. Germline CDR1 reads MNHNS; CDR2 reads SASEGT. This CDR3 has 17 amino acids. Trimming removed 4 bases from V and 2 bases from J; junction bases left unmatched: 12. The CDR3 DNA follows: TGTGCCAGCAGTGGGGTTCAACGGGACAGGGCCGCCTACGAGCAGTACTTC. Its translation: CASSGVQRDRAAYEQYF.

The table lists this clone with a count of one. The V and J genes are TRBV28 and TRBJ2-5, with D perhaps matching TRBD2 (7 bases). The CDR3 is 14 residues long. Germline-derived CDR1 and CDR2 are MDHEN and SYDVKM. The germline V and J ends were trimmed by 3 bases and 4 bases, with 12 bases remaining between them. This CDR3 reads CASSFQRGGETQYF. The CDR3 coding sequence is TGTGCCAGCAGTTTTCAGAGGGGGGGAGAGACCCAGTACTTC.

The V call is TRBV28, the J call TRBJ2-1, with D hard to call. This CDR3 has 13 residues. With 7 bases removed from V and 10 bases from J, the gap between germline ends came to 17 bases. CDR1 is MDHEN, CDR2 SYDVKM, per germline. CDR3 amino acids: CASTNGDPSEQFF. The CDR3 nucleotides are TGTGCCAGCACCAATGGGGATCCTTCCGAGCAGTTCTTC.

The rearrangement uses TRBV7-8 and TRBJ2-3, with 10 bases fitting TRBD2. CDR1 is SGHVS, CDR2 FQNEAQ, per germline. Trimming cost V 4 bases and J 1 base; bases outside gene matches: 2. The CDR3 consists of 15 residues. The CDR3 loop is CASSSLAGGTDTQYF. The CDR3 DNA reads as TGTGCCAGCAGCTCCCTAGCGGGAGGCACAGATACGCAGTATTTT.

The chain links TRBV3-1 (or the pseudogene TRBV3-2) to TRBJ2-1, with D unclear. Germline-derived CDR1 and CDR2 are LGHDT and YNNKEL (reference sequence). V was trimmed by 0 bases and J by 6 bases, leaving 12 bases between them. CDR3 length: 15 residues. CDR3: CASSQDPRTGNEQFF. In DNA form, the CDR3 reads TGTGCCAGCAGCCAAGATCCGCGTACGGGCAATGAGCAGTTCTTC.

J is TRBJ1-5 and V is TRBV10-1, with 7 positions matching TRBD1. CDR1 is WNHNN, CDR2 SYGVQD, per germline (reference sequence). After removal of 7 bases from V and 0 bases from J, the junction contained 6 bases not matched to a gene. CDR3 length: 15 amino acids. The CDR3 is CASNYQGDSNQPQHF. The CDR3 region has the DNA TGCGCCAGCAATTATCAGGGGGATAGCAATCAGCCCCAGCATTTT.

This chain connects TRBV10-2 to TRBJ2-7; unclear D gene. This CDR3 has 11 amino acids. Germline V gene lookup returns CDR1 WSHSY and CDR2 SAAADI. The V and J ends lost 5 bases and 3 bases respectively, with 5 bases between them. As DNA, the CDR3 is TGCGCCAGCAGTAAGAACTACGAGCAGTACTTC. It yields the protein CASSKNYEQYF.

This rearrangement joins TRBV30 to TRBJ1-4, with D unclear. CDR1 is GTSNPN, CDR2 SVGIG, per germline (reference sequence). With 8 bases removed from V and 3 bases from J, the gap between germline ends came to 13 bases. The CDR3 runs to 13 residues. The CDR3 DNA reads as TGTGCCGCCCGGCCCGCGGCTAATGAAAAACTGTTTTTT. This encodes CAARPAANEKLFF.

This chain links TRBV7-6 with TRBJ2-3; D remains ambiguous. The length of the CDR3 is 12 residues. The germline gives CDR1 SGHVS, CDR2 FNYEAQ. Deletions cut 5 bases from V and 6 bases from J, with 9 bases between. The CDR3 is CASSRLQDTQYF. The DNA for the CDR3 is TGTGCCAGCAGCCGACTCCAGGATACGCAGTATTTT.

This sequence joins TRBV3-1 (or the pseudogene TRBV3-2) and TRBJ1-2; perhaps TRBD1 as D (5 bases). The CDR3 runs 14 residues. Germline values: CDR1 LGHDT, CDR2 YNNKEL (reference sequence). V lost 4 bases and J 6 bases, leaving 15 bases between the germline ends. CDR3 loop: CASSLTGRPDGYTF. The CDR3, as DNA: TGTGCCAGCAGCCTTACGGGACGGCCGGATGGCTACACCTTC.

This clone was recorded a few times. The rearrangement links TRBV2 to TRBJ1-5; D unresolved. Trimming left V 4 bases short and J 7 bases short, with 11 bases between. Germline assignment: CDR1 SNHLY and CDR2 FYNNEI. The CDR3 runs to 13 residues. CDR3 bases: TGTGCCAGCAGTGCTCGTTTCCGACAGCCCCAGCATTTT. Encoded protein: CASSARFRQPQHF.

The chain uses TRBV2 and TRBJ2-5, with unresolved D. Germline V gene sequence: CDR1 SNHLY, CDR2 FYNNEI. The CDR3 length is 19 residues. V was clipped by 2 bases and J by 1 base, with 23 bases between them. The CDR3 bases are TGTGCCAGCAGTGAAAGTACGCAGCCTAGTAACAAACCCCAAGAGACCCAGTACTTC. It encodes CASSESTQPSNKPQETQYF.

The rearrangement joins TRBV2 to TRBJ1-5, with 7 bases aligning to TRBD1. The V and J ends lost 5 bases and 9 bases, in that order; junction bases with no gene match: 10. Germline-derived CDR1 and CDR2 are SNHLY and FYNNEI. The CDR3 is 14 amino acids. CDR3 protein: CASSLQGGLRPQHF. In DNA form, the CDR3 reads TGTGCCAGCAGTCTCCAGGGGGGGCTACGGCCCCAGCATTTT.

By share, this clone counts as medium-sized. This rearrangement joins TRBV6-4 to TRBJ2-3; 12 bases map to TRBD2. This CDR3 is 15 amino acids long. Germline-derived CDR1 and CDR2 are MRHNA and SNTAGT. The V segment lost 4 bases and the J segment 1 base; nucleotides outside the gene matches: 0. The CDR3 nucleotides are TGTGCCAGCAGTGGGACTAGCGGGGGCACAGATACGCAGTATTTT. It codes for CASSGTSGGTDTQYF.

CDR3 protein: CASSLAGGNEQYF. The CDR3 bases are TGTGCCAGCAGCTTAGCTGGGGGAAACGAGCAGTACTTC. The gene calls are TRBV7-9 and TRBJ2-7; D is possibly TRBD1 or TRBD2 (5 bases each). The germline gives CDR1 SEHNR, CDR2 FQNEAQ (reference sequence). The V end was cut by 0 bases, the J end by 5 bases, with 8 bases between. There are 13 residues in the CDR3. Supplemented by reference TRBV7-9 and TRBJ2-7, the full variable domain reads DTGVSQNPRHKITKRGQNVTFRCDPISEHNRLYWYRQTLGQGPEFLTYFQNEAQLEKSRLLSDRFSAERPKGSFSTLEIQRTEQGDSAMYLCASSLAGGNEQYFGPGTRLTVT.

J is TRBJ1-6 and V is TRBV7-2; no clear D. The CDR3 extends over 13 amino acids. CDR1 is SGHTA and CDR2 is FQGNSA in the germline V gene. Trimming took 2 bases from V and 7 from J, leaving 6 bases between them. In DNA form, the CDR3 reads TGTGCCAGCAGCTTAAAGAGAAATTCACCCCTCCACTTT. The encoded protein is CASSLKRNSPLHF.

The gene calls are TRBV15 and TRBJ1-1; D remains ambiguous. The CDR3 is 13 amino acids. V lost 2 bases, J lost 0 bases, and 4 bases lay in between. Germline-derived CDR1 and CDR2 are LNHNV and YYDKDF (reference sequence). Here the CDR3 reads CATSRRVNTEAFF. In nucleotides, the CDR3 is TGTGCCACCAGCAGAAGAGTGAACACTGAAGCTTTCTTT.

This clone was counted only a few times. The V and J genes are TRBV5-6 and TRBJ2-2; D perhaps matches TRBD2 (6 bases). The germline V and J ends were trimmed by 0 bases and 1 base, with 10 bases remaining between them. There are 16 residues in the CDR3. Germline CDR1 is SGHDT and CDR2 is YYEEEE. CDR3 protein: CASSLDHGRNTGELFF. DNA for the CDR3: TGTGCCAGCAGCTTGGACCACGGGAGGAACACCGGGGAGCTGTTTTTT. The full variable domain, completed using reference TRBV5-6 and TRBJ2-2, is DAGVTQSPTHLIKTRGQQVTLRCSPKSGHDTVSWYQQALGQGPQFIFQYYEEEERQRGNFPDRFSGHQFPNYSSELNVNALLLGDSALYLCASSLDHGRNTGELFFGEGSRLTVL.

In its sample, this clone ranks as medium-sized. The CDR3 DNA reads TGTGCCAGCAAGGGACTAGCGGAATACAATGAGCAGTTCTTC. Protein sequence: CASKGLAEYNEQFF. This rearrangement joins TRBV19 to TRBJ2-1; TRBD2 matches 11 bases. CDR3 size: 14 residues. Trimming cost V 9 bases and J 4 bases; bases outside gene matches: 5. Germline V CDR1 and CDR2: LNHDA, SQIVND (reference sequence).

The CDR3 DNA reads TGTGCCAGCAGTGAATGGGTGGTGGGCGCTGAAGCTTTCTTT. This codes for CASSEWVVGAEAFF. V and J are TRBV6-1 and TRBJ1-1; D is unresolved. CDR3 size: 14 residues. The V end lost 2 bases, the J end lost 6 bases, and 13 bases lay between the germline ends. Germline lookup yields CDR1 MNHNS and CDR2 SASEGT.